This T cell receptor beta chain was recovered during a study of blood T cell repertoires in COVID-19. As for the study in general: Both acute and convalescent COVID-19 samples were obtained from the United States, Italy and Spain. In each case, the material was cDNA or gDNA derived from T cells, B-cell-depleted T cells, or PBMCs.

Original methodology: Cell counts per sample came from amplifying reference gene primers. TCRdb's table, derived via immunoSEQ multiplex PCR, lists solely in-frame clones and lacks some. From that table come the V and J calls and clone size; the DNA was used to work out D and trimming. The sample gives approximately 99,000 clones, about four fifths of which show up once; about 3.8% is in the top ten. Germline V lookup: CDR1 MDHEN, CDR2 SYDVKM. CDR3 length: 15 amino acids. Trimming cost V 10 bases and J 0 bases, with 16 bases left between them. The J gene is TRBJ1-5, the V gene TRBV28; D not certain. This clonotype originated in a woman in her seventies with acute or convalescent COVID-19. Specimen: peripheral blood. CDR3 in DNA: TGTGCCATCTCCGTCGACACTCCTAGCAATCAGCCCCAGCATTTT. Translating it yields CAISVDTPSNQPQHF.